A selection of T cell receptor beta chains follows, all from one sample in a study of CD8 T cells in Susac syndrome. TCRdb recomputed calls from the immunoSEQ multiplex PCR reads with MiXCR, one row per CDR3 protein. The sample has roughly 200,000 distinct CDR3 sequences, approximately 95% seen once; the top ten hold more than 0.09%. The sample comprised CD4+ T cells from PBMCs. The receptor set was obtained from a human donor with multiple sclerosis. Both conserved end residues are part of each CDR3. A D gene is named only where the DNA matches it firmly. Only part of the rows carry a size: once, few, many, or a class if the clone is expanded.

CDR3aa | CDR3nt | v_gene | abundance | j_gene | d_gene
CAWSPGTVSYEQYF | TGTGCCTGGAGTCCTGGGACAGTTTCCTACGAGCAGTACTTC | TRBV30 | once | TRBJ2-7 | TRBD1
CSAPSGDSPLHF | TGCAGTGCTCCCTCAGGGGATTCACCCCTCCACTTT | TRBV20-1 | - | TRBJ1-6 | -
CSTSAGGGSTQYF | TGCAGCACCTCGGCAGGGGGGGGTTCGACCCAGTACTTC | TRBV29-1 | - | TRBJ2-5 | -
CSVEEKAPLTRETQYF | TGCAGCGTTGAAGAAAAGGCCCCCCTTACACGAGAGACCCAGTACTTC | TRBV29-1 | - | TRBJ2-5 | -
CASSLTGHTEAFF | TGTGCCAGCAGTTTGACAGGTCACACTGAAGCTTTCTTT | TRBV6-6 | - | TRBJ1-1 | -
CASSSWGAEDTQYF | TGTGCCAGCTCATCCTGGGGGGCAGAAGATACGCAGTATTTT | TRBV18 | - | TRBJ2-3 | -
CSVSGRPQSGDTQYF | TGCAGCGTCTCCGGAAGGCCTCAATCCGGGGATACGCAGTATTTT | TRBV29-1 | - | TRBJ2-3 | -
CAWSDGQPGQPQHF | TGTGCCTGGAGTGATGGACAGCCCGGTCAGCCCCAGCATTTT | TRBV30 | - | TRBJ1-5 | -
CSASASGGGYNEQFF | TGCAGTGCTAGCGCTAGCGGGGGGGGTTACAATGAGCAGTTCTTC | TRBV20-1 | - | TRBJ2-1 | TRBD2
CASSQEGPRGYNEQFF | TGCGCCAGCAGCCAAGAAGGCCCGAGAGGGTACAATGAGCAGTTCTTC | TRBV4-3 | - | TRBJ2-1 | -
CAWTTGGHEQYF | TGTGCCTGGACCACGGGGGGCCACGAGCAGTACTTC | TRBV30 | - | TRBJ2-7 | -
CASSIDRFGGELFF | TGTGCCAGTAGTATAGATAGGTTCGGCGGGGAGCTGTTTTTT | TRBV19 | - | TRBJ2-2 | -
CASSQDPGLGEQYF | TGTGCCAGCAGCCAAGACCCGGGATTGGGGGAGCAGTACTTC | TRBV3-1 | - | TRBJ2-7 | -
CASSLLGKGKGRLADTQYF | TGTGCCAGCAGCTTGTTGGGGAAAGGCAAGGGTCGACTGGCAGATACGCAGTATTTT | TRBV13 | once | TRBJ2-3 | -
CSVGRMVTGGTQYF | TGCAGCGTTGGACGAATGGTGACAGGGGGGACCCAGTACTTC | TRBV29-1 | - | TRBJ2-5 | TRBD1
CAWKLADIQYF | TGTGCCTGGAAACTAGCGGACATTCAGTACTTC | TRBV30 | - | TRBJ2-4 | TRBD2
CAMGTGGLEQYF | TGTGCCATGGGGACAGGGGGCCTCGAGCAGTACTTC | TRBV30 | - | TRBJ2-7 | TRBD1
CASSLVTRGQSLRSGANVLTF | TGTGCCAGCAGCTTAGTTACGCGGGGACAGAGCCTTAGGTCTGGGGCCAACGTCCTGACTTTC | TRBV7-6 | - | TRBJ2-6 | -
CATSKGQGVDYGYTF | TGTGCCACCAGCAAAGGACAGGGGGTAGACTATGGCTACACCTTC | TRBV15 | - | TRBJ1-2 | TRBD1